The rows below give T cell receptor beta chains drawn from one sample of a study of T cell changes during pregnancy in multiple sclerosis. Clones were read by immunoSEQ multiplex PCR, and TCRdb kept only the in-frame ones, dropping some. The sample shows about 22,000 clones, about 90% of them seen only once. The sample was CD8+ T cells from peripheral blood mononuclear cells, taken after pregnancy. The receptors shown here come from a female donor with multiple sclerosis, enrolled in a pregnancy study. The CDR3 runs from the conserved cysteine through the conserved F or W. D genes are given only for firm matches. The size of a clone is reported for some rows only, either as once, few or many, or as a class for expanded clones.

cdr3_aa: CASSEGWGLNTEAFF; cdr3_nt: TGTGCCAGTAGTGAAGGATGGGGCCTGAACACTGAAGCTTTCTTT; j_call: TRBJ1-1; d_call: .; clone_size: few; v_call: TRBV19
cdr3_aa: CASSSKRLAIHNEQFF; cdr3_nt: TGTGCCAGCAGCTCCAAAAGACTAGCCATACACAATGAGCAGTTCTTC; j_call: TRBJ2-1; d_call: TRBD2; clone_size: .; v_call: TRBV11-2
cdr3_aa: CASSLRSAGIMNTEAFF; cdr3_nt: TGCGCCAGCAGCTTGCGGAGTGCGGGGATCATGAACACTGAAGCTTTCTTT; j_call: TRBJ1-1; d_call: .; clone_size: .; v_call: TRBV5-1
cdr3_aa: CASSAKRCELEKLFF; cdr3_nt: TGCGCCAGCAGTGCTAAAAGATGCGAACTCGAAAAACTGTTTTTT; j_call: TRBJ1-4; d_call: .; clone_size: .; v_call: TRBV23-1
cdr3_aa: CAISEGGLAGLLF; cdr3_nt: TGTGCCATCAGTGAAGGTGGGCTAGCTGGTCTGCTTTTT; j_call: TRBJ2-2; d_call: .; clone_size: .; v_call: TRBV10-3
cdr3_aa: CASSPGGTSGRAGETQYF; cdr3_nt: TGTGCCAGCAGCCCAGGGGGGACTAGCGGGAGGGCCGGTGAGACCCAGTACTTC; j_call: TRBJ2-5; d_call: TRBD2; clone_size: .; v_call: TRBV7-2
cdr3_aa: CASSGPLAGVGNEQFF; cdr3_nt: TGCGCCAGCAGTGGACCACTAGCGGGAGTCGGAAATGAGCAGTTCTTC; j_call: TRBJ2-1; d_call: TRBD2; clone_size: .; v_call: TRBV10-2
cdr3_aa: CASSPRTSQSSYNEQFF; cdr3_nt: TGCGCCAGCAGCCCACGCACTAGCCAGAGCTCCTACAATGAGCAGTTCTTC; j_call: TRBJ2-1; d_call: .; clone_size: .; v_call: TRBV4-1
cdr3_aa: CASSAGGEDTQYF; cdr3_nt: TGTGCCAGCAGTGCAGGGGGCGAAGATACGCAGTATTTT; j_call: TRBJ2-3; d_call: TRBD1; clone_size: many; v_call: TRBV7-3
cdr3_aa: CASSIDRFVNQPQHF; cdr3_nt: TGTGCCAGCAGTATCGACAGGTTTGTTAATCAGCCCCAGCATTTT; j_call: TRBJ1-5; d_call: .; clone_size: .; v_call: TRBV28
cdr3_aa: CASRTSGSGRETQYF; cdr3_nt: TGTGCCTCCCGGACTAGCGGGAGCGGAAGAGAGACCCAGTACTTC; j_call: TRBJ2-5; d_call: TRBD2; clone_size: .; v_call: TRBV13
cdr3_aa: CAISGLYESGEETQYF; cdr3_nt: TGTGCCATCAGTGGCCTCTACGAATCGGGGGAGGAGACCCAGTACTTC; j_call: TRBJ2-5; d_call: .; clone_size: .; v_call: TRBV10-3
cdr3_aa: CASSRTQISGYTF; cdr3_nt: TGTGCCAGCAGCCGTACACAAATCTCTGGCTACACCTTC; j_call: TRBJ1-2; d_call: .; clone_size: .; v_call: TRBV27
cdr3_aa: CASSERYEANVLTF; cdr3_nt: TGTGCCAGCAGTGAGAGGTACGAGGCCAACGTCCTGACTTTC; j_call: TRBJ2-6; d_call: .; clone_size: few; v_call: TRBV6-4
cdr3_aa: CASSHLRDRDYYGYTF; cdr3_nt: TGTGCCAGCAGCCACCTCCGGGACAGGGATTACTATGGCTACACCTTC; j_call: TRBJ1-2; d_call: TRBD1; clone_size: .; v_call: TRBV4-2
cdr3_aa: CASKGGQGPYEQYF; cdr3_nt: TGCGCCAGCAAAGGGGGACAGGGACCCTACGAGCAGTACTTC; j_call: TRBJ2-7; d_call: TRBD1; clone_size: once; v_call: TRBV4-1
cdr3_aa: CASSLRLAGDETQYF; cdr3_nt: TGCGCCAGCAGCCTCCGACTAGCGGGAGACGAGACCCAGTACTTC; j_call: TRBJ2-5; d_call: TRBD2; clone_size: .; v_call: TRBV4-1
cdr3_aa: CASRGEGLYEQYF; cdr3_nt: TGTGCCAGCAGAGGGGAAGGGCTCTACGAGCAGTACTTC; j_call: TRBJ2-7; d_call: .; clone_size: .; v_call: TRBV6-1
cdr3_aa: CASSDGETSAQFF; cdr3_nt: TGTGCCAGCAGTGACGGGGAGACTAGCGCGCAGTTCTTC; j_call: TRBJ2-1; d_call: TRBD2; clone_size: .; v_call: TRBV6-4
cdr3_aa: CASSRTERRGYTF; cdr3_nt: TGTGCCAGCAGCCGGACAGAGAGACGCGGCTACACCTTC; j_call: TRBJ1-2; d_call: .; clone_size: .; v_call: TRBV5-6
cdr3_aa: CASSLRLAGSYEQYF; cdr3_nt: TGTGCCAGCAGCTTGAGGCTAGCGGGTTCCTACGAGCAGTACTTC; j_call: TRBJ2-7; d_call: TRBD2; clone_size: .; v_call: TRBV5-5
cdr3_aa: CASGRGNYGYTF; cdr3_nt: TGTGCCAGCGGGAGGGGAAACTATGGCTACACCTTC; j_call: TRBJ1-2; d_call: .; clone_size: .; v_call: TRBV9
cdr3_aa: CASSSQSGPYNEQFF; cdr3_nt: TGTGCCAGCAGTTCCCAGTCGGGTCCCTACAATGAGCAGTTCTTC; j_call: TRBJ2-1; d_call: .; clone_size: .; v_call: TRBV27
cdr3_aa: CASSLSGNGYYEQYF; cdr3_nt: TGTGCCAGCAGCTTATCCGGGAATGGGTACTACGAGCAGTACTTC; j_call: TRBJ2-7; d_call: .; clone_size: .; v_call: TRBV13
cdr3_aa: CASSDRGRGDTQYF; cdr3_nt: TGCGCCAGCAGCGACCGCGGGAGAGGAGATACGCAGTATTTT; j_call: TRBJ2-3; d_call: TRBD2; clone_size: .; v_call: TRBV4-1
cdr3_aa: CAISETDRSSYEQYF; cdr3_nt: TGTGCCATCAGTGAGACCGACAGGAGCTCCTACGAGCAGTACTTC; j_call: TRBJ2-7; d_call: .; clone_size: .; v_call: TRBV10-3
cdr3_aa: CASSNTDYEQYF; cdr3_nt: TGTGCCAGCAGCAATACAGACTACGAGCAGTACTTC; j_call: TRBJ2-7; d_call: .; clone_size: many; v_call: TRBV6-6
cdr3_aa: CASSLVGTGVVGAFF; cdr3_nt: TGTGCCAGCAGTTTAGTTGGGACAGGGGTGGTTGGAGCTTTCTTT; j_call: TRBJ1-1; d_call: TRBD1; clone_size: .; v_call: TRBV27
cdr3_aa: CASSSILGDRDGNYGYTF; cdr3_nt: TGTGCCAGCAGCTCCATTTTAGGGGACAGGGACGGGAACTATGGCTACACCTTC; j_call: TRBJ1-2; d_call: TRBD1; clone_size: .; v_call: TRBV7-9
cdr3_aa: CASSDETSWGQGAEAFF; cdr3_nt: TGTGCCAGCAGCGATGAGACCTCTTGGGGACAGGGGGCTGAAGCTTTCTTT; j_call: TRBJ1-1; d_call: TRBD1; clone_size: medium-sized; v_call: TRBV9
cdr3_aa: CASSMTSGRNEQFF; cdr3_nt: TGTGCCAGTAGTATGACTAGCGGGAGGAATGAGCAGTTCTTC; j_call: TRBJ2-1; d_call: TRBD2; clone_size: once; v_call: TRBV19